Shown below are 4 T cell receptor beta chains from a single sample sequenced in a study of blood T cells in healthy people across ages. A second PCR, run for roughly 7 to 12 cycles, used a sample-barcoded 5' primer plus a J-beta primer mix. TCRdb itself ran the 5' RACE reads through MiXCR, one entry per CDR3 protein. In the table there are hundreds of thousands of distinct CDR3 sequences, under 45% of which are singletons. Sequencing used blood. The receptors come from a man aged 55 to 70 in good health.

This rearrangement joins TRBV2 to TRBJ1-6; D perhaps matches TRBD1 (6 bases). Germline values: CDR1 SNHLY, CDR2 FYNNEI. V was cut by 4 bases and J by 6 bases, with 13 bases left in between. This CDR3 region has 15 residues. The CDR3 DNA is TGTGCCAGCAGTGGTCTGGCCAGGGGTAATTCACCCCTCCACTTT. It translates to CASSGLARGNSPLHF.

A remark on this clonotype: A much more abundant neighbour one base away suggests this may be a read error. The V gene is TRBV29-1, the J gene TRBJ2-5, with 11 nucleotides matching TRBD2. CDR1 SQVTM and CDR2 ANQGSEA come from the germline V gene. The CDR3 runs 16 residues. Trimming removed 6 bases from V and 11 bases from J; junction bases left unmatched: 20. CDR3 sequence: CSVSVGGSGGANEQYF. CDR3 nucleotides: TGCAGCGTGTCCGTGGGGGGTAGCGGGGGGGCAAATGAGCAGTACTTC.

The gene calls are TRBV6-5 and TRBJ1-5, with D hard to call. Germline lookup yields CDR1 MNHEY and CDR2 SVGAGI. This CDR3 comprises 13 residues. V lost 0 bases, J lost 5 bases, and 5 bases lay in between. CDR3 region: CASSYSRYQPQHF. The DNA for the CDR3 is TGTGCCAGCAGTTACTCCCGCTATCAGCCCCAGCATTTT.

This chain uses TRBV20-1 with TRBJ2-3, with TRBD2 matching 9 bases. The V gene's germline CDR1 is DFQATT and CDR2 SNEGSKA (reference sequence). The CDR3 loop spans 19 amino acids. The V and J ends lost 3 bases and 0 bases, in that order; junction bases with no gene match: 16. Here the CDR3 reads CSASGAGSGGPTSTDTQYF. Here the CDR3 DNA reads TGCAGTGCTAGCGGCGCGGGCAGCGGGGGGCCGACTAGCACAGATACGCAGTATTTT.